Included here is one T cell receptor (beta chain) sequence, with context. Deletions cut 3 bases from V and 1 base from J, with 13 bases between. The CDR3 sequence is 15 residues long. These data come from a study of T cells after yellow fever vaccination. In making TCR cDNA, 5'RACE template switching added a universal primer site and UMIs to it. TCRdb independently ran MiXCR on the 5' RACE reads; one entry per CDR3 protein. The sample records 200,000 to 250,000 distinct CDR3 sequences, 6.9% being singletons. This chain links TRBV12-3 or TRBV12-4 with TRBJ2-7; TRBD2 might be the D (7 bases). This clonotype originated in a man aged 25 to 45 who received the YFV17D yellow fever vaccine. The source was CD4+ T cells sorted from PBMCs, collected 15 days after the yellow fever booster vaccination. This CDR3 reads CASSFEAGASYEQYF. CDR3 nucleotide sequence: TGTGCCAGCAGTTTCGAGGCGGGGGCGTCCTACGAGCAGTACTTC.